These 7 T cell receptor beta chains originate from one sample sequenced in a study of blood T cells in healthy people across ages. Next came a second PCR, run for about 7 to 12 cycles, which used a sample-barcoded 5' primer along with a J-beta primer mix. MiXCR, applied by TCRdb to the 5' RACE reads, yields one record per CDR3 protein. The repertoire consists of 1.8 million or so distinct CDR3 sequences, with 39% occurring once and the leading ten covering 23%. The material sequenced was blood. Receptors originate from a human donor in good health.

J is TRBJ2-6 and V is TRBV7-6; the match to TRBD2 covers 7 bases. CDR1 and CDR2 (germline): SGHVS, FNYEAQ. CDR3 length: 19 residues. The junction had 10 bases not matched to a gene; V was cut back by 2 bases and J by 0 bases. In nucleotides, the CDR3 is TGTGCCAGCAGCTTAAGACGTCGGGGGGAAATCTCTGGGGCCAACGTCCTGACTTTC. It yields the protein CASSLRRRGEISGANVLTF.

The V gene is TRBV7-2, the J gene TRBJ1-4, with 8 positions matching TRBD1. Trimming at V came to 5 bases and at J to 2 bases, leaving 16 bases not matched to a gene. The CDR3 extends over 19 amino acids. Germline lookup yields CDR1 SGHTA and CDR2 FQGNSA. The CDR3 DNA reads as TGTGCCAGCAGCCTTTACCGGGACAGGCGAGGAGGGACTAATGAAAAACTGTTTTTT. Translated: CASSLYRDRRGGTNEKLFF.

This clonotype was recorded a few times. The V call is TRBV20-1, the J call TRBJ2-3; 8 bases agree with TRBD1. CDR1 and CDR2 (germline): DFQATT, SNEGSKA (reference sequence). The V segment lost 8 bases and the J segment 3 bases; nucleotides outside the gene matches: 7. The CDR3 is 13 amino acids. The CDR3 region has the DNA TGCAGTACCAGGACAGGGATTACAGATACGCAGTATTTT. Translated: CSTRTGITDTQYF.

In nucleotides, the CDR3 is TGTGCCAGCAGCTTTCAACCCGACACTGAAGCTTTCTTT. Translation: CASSFQPDTEAFF. This rearrangement joins TRBV7-3 to TRBJ1-1; D call uncertain. Germline assignment: CDR1 SGHTA and CDR2 FQGTGA. V lost 3 bases and J 3 bases, leaving 8 bases between the germline ends. The CDR3 spans 13 residues.

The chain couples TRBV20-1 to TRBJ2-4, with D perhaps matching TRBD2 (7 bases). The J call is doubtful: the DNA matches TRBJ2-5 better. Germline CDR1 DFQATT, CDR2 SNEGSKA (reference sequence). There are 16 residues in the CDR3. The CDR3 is CSARDLWGGQRETQYF. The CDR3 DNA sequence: TGCAGTGCTAGAGATCTGTGGGGGGGCCAGAGAGAGACCCAGTACTTC.

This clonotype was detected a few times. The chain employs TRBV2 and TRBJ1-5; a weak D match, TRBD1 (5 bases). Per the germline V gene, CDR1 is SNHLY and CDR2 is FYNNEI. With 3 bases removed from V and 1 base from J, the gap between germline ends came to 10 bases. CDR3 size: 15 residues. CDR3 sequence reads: CASSDDSLSNQPQHF. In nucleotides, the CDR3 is TGTGCCAGCAGTGACGACAGCCTCAGCAATCAGCCCCAGCATTTT.

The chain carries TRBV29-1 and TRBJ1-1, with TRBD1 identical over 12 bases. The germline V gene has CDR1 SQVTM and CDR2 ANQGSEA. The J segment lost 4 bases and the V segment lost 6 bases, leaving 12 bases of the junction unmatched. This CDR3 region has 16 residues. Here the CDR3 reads CSVLLPGQGAGTEAFF. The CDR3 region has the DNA TGCAGCGTCCTATTGCCGGGACAGGGGGCGGGCACTGAAGCTTTCTTT.